One sample yielded the 8 T cell receptor beta chains listed below, sequenced in a study of regulatory T cells in long-lasting Graves disease. Time point in this sample: persistent/refractory GD, antithyroid drugs over 5 years with positive TRAb. Preparation of the TCR library used RNA extracted from PBMCs. Assembly of TCR beta libraries relied on iRepertoire HTBI primers together with Arm-PCR of CDR3 regions. MiXCR, applied by TCRdb to the multiplex PCR reads, yields one record per CDR3 protein. The table shows about 660,000 distinct CDR3 sequences, with around 30% occurring only once. Specimen: peripheral blood mononuclear cells (PBMCs), collected when the disease was refractory, from a patient treated with antithyroid drugs. The receptors here all came from a female donor with Graves disease.

This clonotype was counted a few times. The chain combines TRBV20-1 with TRBJ2-3, with 10 bases aligning to TRBD2. The CDR3 loop spans 16 amino acids. Germline lookup yields CDR1 DFQATT and CDR2 SNEGSKA (reference sequence). After removal of 1 base from V and 3 bases from J, the junction contained 7 bases not matched to a gene. The CDR3 DNA sequence: TGCAGTGCTAGAGGTGGAGCGGGAGGGCCTACAGATACGCAGTATTTT. This gives the protein CSARGGAGGPTDTQYF.

This clonotype was observed a few times. A read error may be the cause here, since a much bigger clone is one base away. The genes are TRBV28 and TRBJ2-5, with D perhaps matching TRBD2 (5 bases). CDR1 is MDHEN, CDR2 SYDVKM, per germline. The CDR3 spans 15 residues. CDR3 sequence: CACSQTIATQETQYF. The CDR3 DNA reads as TGTGCCTGCAGCCAAACCATAGCGACACAAGAGACCCAGTACTTC.

This clonotype appeared many times. One end of the junction does not line up with germline, which may come from a read error. V gene TRBV19 combines with J gene TRBJ1-2; D is unresolved. The germline V gene has CDR1 LNHDA and CDR2 SQIVND (reference sequence). There are 11 residues in the CDR3. CDR3 residues: CASSIGYGYTF. CDR3 bases: TGTGCCAGCAGTATTGGCTATGGCTACACCTTC.

The V call is TRBV11-2, the J call TRBJ1-3, with D possibly being TRBD1 (5 bases). This CDR3 spans 17 amino acids. CDR1 is SGHAT, CDR2 FQNNGV, per germline. The V end lost 6 bases, the J end lost 0 bases, and 18 bases lay between the germline ends. CDR3 nucleotides: TGTGCCAGCAGGAAGGGACGGACTTCGAGCTCTGGAAACACCATATATTTT. This codes for CASRKGRTSSSGNTIYF.

J is TRBJ2-7 and V is TRBV27, with 10 bases fitting TRBD2. From germline, CDR1 is MNHEY and CDR2 SMNVEV (reference sequence). This CDR3 spans 15 amino acids. V trimming: 7 bases; J trimming: 3 bases; junction bases outside the gene matches: 9. CDR3 bases: TGTGCCAGCACCCCTCTCTCTAGCGGGAGCTACGAGCAGTACTTC. Protein sequence: CASTPLSSGSYEQYF.

This chain connects TRBV29-1 to TRBJ2-7, with 8 nucleotides matching TRBD2. From germline, CDR1 is SQVTM and CDR2 ANQGSEA. There are 14 residues in the CDR3. J was trimmed by 2 bases and V by 1 base; bases with no gene match: 4. Written as DNA, the CDR3 is TGCAGCGTTGAAGTCCCGGGACTAGCCTACGAGCAGTACTTC. As protein: CSVEVPGLAYEQYF.

The gene calls are TRBV12-5 and TRBJ1-1; perhaps TRBD1 as D (5 bases). In germline, CDR1 is LGHNT, CDR2 FRNRAP. The CDR3 has 13 amino acids. V lost 3 bases and J 1 base, leaving 6 bases between the germline ends. This CDR3 reads CASGFGGNTEAFF. The CDR3 region has the DNA TGTGCTAGTGGTTTTGGGGGGAACACTGAAGCTTTCTTT.

This clonotype showed up many times. J is TRBJ1-5 and V is TRBV6-1, with 7 bases fitting TRBD1. The V and J ends lost 7 bases and 0 bases, in that order; junction bases with no gene match: 3. Germline CDR1 MNHNS, CDR2 SASEGT. The CDR3 loop spans 14 amino acids. CDR3 protein: CASKTGSSNQPQHF. The DNA for the CDR3 is TGTGCCAGCAAGACAGGGTCTAGCAATCAGCCCCAGCATTTT.